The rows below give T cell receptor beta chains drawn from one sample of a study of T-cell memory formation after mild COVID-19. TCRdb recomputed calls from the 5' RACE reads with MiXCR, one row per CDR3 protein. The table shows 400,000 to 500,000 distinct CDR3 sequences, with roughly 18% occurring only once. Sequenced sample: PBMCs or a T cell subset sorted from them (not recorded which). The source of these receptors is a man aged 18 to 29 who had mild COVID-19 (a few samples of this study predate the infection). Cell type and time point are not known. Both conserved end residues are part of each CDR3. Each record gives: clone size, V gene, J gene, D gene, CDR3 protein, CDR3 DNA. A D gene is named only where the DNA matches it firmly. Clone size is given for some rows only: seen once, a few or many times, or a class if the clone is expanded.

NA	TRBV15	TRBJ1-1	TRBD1	CATRDRGNTEAFF	TGTGCCACCAGGGACAGGGGGAACACTGAAGCTTTCTTT
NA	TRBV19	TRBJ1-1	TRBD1	CASSPRDREAFF	TGTGCCAGTAGTCCCAGGGACAGAGAAGCTTTCTTT
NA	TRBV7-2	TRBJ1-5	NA	CASSLDQGSNQPQHF	TGTGCCAGCAGCTTAGACCAGGGTAGCAATCAGCCCCAGCATTTT
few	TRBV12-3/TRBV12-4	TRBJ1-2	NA	CASSTRGGLNYGYTF	TGTGCCAGCAGTACCCGGGGGGGACTTAACTATGGCTACACCTTC
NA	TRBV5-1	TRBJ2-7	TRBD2	CASSLRPGGSYEQYF	TGCGCCAGCAGCTTGCGACCGGGGGGCTCCTACGAGCAGTACTTC
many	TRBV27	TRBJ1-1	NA	CASRRLEGNTEAFF	TGTGCCAGCAGAAGGCTCGAGGGGAACACTGAAGCTTTCTTT
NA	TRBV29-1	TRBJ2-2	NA	CSVSPGTGELFF	TGCAGCGTATCTCCAGGTACCGGGGAGCTGTTTTTT
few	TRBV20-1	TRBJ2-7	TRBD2	CSARVHSGVNYEQYF	TGCAGTGCTAGAGTCCATAGCGGGGTGAACTACGAGCAGTACTTC
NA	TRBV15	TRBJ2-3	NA	CATSRDGNTQYF	TGTGCCACCAGCAGAGACGGGAATACGCAGTATTTT
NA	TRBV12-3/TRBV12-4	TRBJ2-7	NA	CASRQLGSVYEQYF	TGTGCCAGCAGACAATTAGGGTCCGTCTACGAGCAGTACTTC
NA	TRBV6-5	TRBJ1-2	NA	CASSSPYWRGVRSGYTF	TGTGCCAGCAGTTCCCCGTACTGGCGCGGGGTTCGGTCTGGCTACACCTTC
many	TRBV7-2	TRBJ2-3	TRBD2	CASSLAYSTTGLAVDTQYF	TGTGCCAGCAGCTTAGCCTATAGCACCACGGGACTAGCGGTTGATACGCAGTATTTT
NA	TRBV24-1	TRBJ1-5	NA	CATSARGNQPQHF	TGTGCCACCAGTGCCAGAGGGAATCAGCCCCAGCATTTT
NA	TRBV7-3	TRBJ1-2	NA	CASSEGPLGEGGYTF	TGTGCCAGCAGCGAGGGACCCCTGGGAGAGGGTGGCTACACCTTC
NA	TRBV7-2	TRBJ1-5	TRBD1	CASSGTADQPQHF	TGTGCCAGCAGTGGGACAGCAGATCAGCCCCAGCATTTT
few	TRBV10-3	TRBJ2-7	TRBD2	CAISGKAGVSDEQYF	TGTGCCATCAGTGGTAAAGCGGGGGTATCCGACGAGCAGTACTTC
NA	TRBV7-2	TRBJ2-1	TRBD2	CASRFLAGVNEQFF	TGTGCCAGCAGGTTCCTAGCGGGAGTCAATGAGCAGTTCTTC
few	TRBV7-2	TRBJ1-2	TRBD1	CASSYGGTGIGGYTF	TGTGCCAGCAGCTACGGAGGGACAGGGATCGGTGGCTACACCTTC
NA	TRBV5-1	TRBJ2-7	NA	CASAVSPSRVEQYF	TGCGCCAGCGCCGTCTCACCTTCCCGCGTCGAGCAGTACTTC
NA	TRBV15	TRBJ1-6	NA	CATSRDLKTGYNSPLHF	TGTGCCACCAGCAGAGATCTCAAGACAGGATATAATTCACCCCTCCACTTT
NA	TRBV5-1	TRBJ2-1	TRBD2	CASSSLAGGPESNEQFF	TGCGCCAGCAGTTCCTTGGCGGGGGGTCCCGAGAGCAATGAGCAGTTCTTC
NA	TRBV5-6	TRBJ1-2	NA	CASSSHYGYTF	TGTGCCAGCAGCTCTCACTATGGCTACACCTTC
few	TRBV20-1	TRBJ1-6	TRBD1	CSAGGQSYNSPLHF	TGCAGTGCTGGGGGACAGTCCTATAATTCACCCCTCCACTTT
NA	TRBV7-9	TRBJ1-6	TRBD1	CASSPLGTGEAYNSPLHF	TGTGCCAGCAGCCCCCTAGGGACAGGGGAAGCCTATAATTCACCCCTCCACTTT
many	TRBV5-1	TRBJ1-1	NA	CASSPENTDSKAFF	TGCGCCAGCAGCCCAGAAAATACCGACAGTAAAGCTTTCTTT
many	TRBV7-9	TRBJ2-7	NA	CASSLTHEQYF	TGTGCCAGCAGCTTAACCCACGAGCAGTACTTC
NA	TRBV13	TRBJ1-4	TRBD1	CASSTTGGNEKLFF	TGTGCCAGCAGCACGACAGGGGGGAATGAAAAACTGTTTTTT
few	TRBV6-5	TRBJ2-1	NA	CASTRSEQFF	TGTGCCAGCACCCGCAGTGAGCAGTTCTTC
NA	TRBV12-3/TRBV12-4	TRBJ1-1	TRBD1	CASSLYGTGDTEAFF	TGTGCCAGCAGTTTATATGGGACAGGGGATACTGAAGCTTTCTTT
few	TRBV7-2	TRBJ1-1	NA	CASSLDTWNAEAFF	TGTGCCAGCAGCTTAGACACTTGGAACGCTGAAGCTTTCTTT
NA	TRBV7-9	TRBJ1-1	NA	CASLAYTEAFF	TGTGCCAGTTTAGCCTACACTGAAGCTTTCTTT
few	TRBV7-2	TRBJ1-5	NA	CASSSPPGNQPQHF	TGTGCCAGCAGCTCCCCCCCGGGGAATCAGCCCCAGCATTTT
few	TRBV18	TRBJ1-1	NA	CASSPLPQAEAFF	TGTGCCAGCTCACCTCTTCCTCAGGCTGAAGCTTTCTTT
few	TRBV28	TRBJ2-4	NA	CASSPRNIQYF	TGTGCCAGCAGTCCGAGAAACATTCAGTACTTC
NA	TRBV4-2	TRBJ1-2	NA	CASSQEWAGYTF	TGTGCCAGCAGCCAAGAATGGGCTGGCTACACCTTC
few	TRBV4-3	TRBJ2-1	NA	CASSQEAMGEGHYNEQFF	TGCGCCAGCAGCCAAGAAGCGATGGGAGAAGGACATTACAATGAGCAGTTCTTC